This entry is about one T cell receptor (beta chain). The sample is drawn from a study of long-term antiretroviral therapy in people with HIV. Survey-level resolution applied to immunoSEQ assay v3.0. Libraries were prepared by immunoSEQ multiplex PCR; TCRdb keeps only in-frame clonotypes and omits some of them. This table holds some 20,000 clones, about 80% found once. The V end was cut by 3 bases, the J end by 1 base, with 16 bases between. Germline values: CDR1 LGHNA, CDR2 YSLEER. The CDR3 spans 17 residues. Material: unsorted PBMCs, obtained about 6.1 years after starting antiretroviral therapy. The chain uses TRBV4-3 and TRBJ1-3, with D possibly being TRBD1 (6 bases). This receptor was taken from a man aged 25-45 years with HIV. The DNA of the CDR3 is TGCGCCAGCAGCCAGGACACAGGGCTACTTTCTGGAAACACCATATATTTT. Translated: CASSQDTGLLSGNTIYF.